Listed below are T cell receptor beta chains from one sample, sequenced in a study of blood T cell repertoires in COVID-19. Repertoires were generated with immunoSEQ multiplex PCR, while TCRdb's copy carries only in-frame clones and drops some. The table shows 250,000 to 400,000 clones, with around 87% occurring only once. The material sequenced was PBMCs or T cells enriched from blood (not recorded which). The receptor source for this set is a woman aged 25 to 45 who had recovered from COVID-19. Each CDR3 is given without its conserved first and last residue.

v_gene	j_gene	len	CDR3aa
TRBV5-6	TRBJ2-1	12	ASFLAGAPSEQF
TRBV2	TRBJ1-5	12	ASSTGHPNQPQH
TRBV2	TRBJ1-2	11	ASISTGEGGYT
TRBV5-5	TRBJ1-4	13	ASSFGGQLNEKLF
TRBV4-2	TRBJ1-3	17	ASSQAIFLGGGPGNTIY
TRBV4-1	TRBJ1-1	12	ASSRVGGVDEAF
TRBV2	TRBJ1-1	14	ASSEPPGGINTEAF
TRBV19	TRBJ1-2	12	ASSIPRDTHGYT
TRBV3-1/TRBV3-2	TRBJ2-7	18	ASSHGLFLQNQTAPYEQY
TRBV10-3	TRBJ2-7	13	AISEWDRARGEQY
TRBV4-1	TRBJ2-3	15	ASSLGLAGGLGDTQY
TRBV5-4	TRBJ1-1	13	ASSLVAGWGTEAF